One sample yielded the 6 T cell receptor beta chains listed below, sequenced in a study of control samples from healthy donors and cancer patients. Measured with immunoSEQ multiplex PCR; TCRdb has only the in-frame clones, and not every one. The data show approximately 100,000 clones, roughly 91% seen once. Sequenced material: blood. The receptor set was obtained from a man younger than 45 in good health.

The table lists this clone with a count of one. The chain recombines TRBV10-3 with TRBJ1-2; TRBD1 is a possible D gene (5 bases). CDR1 and CDR2 (germline): ENHRY, SYGVKD. V was shortened by 3 bases and J by 6 bases, with 11 bases between the two germline ends. The CDR3 length is 13 residues. The CDR3 loop reads CAISEPGRDGYTF. The CDR3 DNA reads as TGTGCCATCAGTGAACCGGGACGAGATGGCTACACCTTC.

This clone was counted only a few times. V gene TRBV5-1 combines with J gene TRBJ1-6; TRBD1 matches at 7 bases. V was pared by 5 bases and J by 14 bases, with 13 bases of the junction left unmatched. CDR1 and CDR2 (germline): SGHRS, YFSETQ. This CDR3 contains 14 residues. The CDR3 DNA reads as TGCGCCAGCAGTCCCGGGACAGCCTCGCAGGCCCTCCACTTT. Translated, it gives CASSPGTASQALHF. Full variable domain (missing parts from reference TRBV5-1 and TRBJ1-6): KAGVTQTPRYLIKTRGQQVTLSCSPISGHRSVSWYQQTPGQGLQFLFEYFSETQRNKGNFPGRFSGRQFSNSRSEMNVSTLELGDSALYLCASSPGTASQALHFGNGTRLTVT.

The V call is TRBV19, the J call TRBJ1-2, with a tentative D call TRBD1 (5 bases). Between the trimmed V and J ends, which lost 1 base and 4 bases, there was a span of 10 bases. There are 14 residues in the CDR3. Germline V gene sequence: CDR1 LNHDA, CDR2 SQIVND (reference sequence). CDR3 nucleotide sequence: TGTGCCAGTAGTATAGCGGGACTCGGCTATGGCTACACCTTC. This sequence encodes CASSIAGLGYGYTF. The full variable domain, its missing parts supplied by reference TRBV19 and TRBJ1-2, is DGGITQSPKYLFRKEGQNVTLSCEQNLNHDAMYWYRQDPGQGLRLIYYSQIVNDFQKGDIAEGYSVSREKKESFPLTVTSAQKNPTAFYLCASSIAGLGYGYTFGSGTRLTVV.

The chain couples TRBV7-9 to TRBJ2-7, with D maybe TRBD2 (6 bases). Germline V lookup: CDR1 SEHNR, CDR2 FQNEAQ (reference sequence). The V and J ends lost 8 bases and 2 bases respectively, with 16 bases between them. This CDR3 is 14 amino acids long. CDR3 in DNA: TGTGCCAGCGGAGAGCGGGCCCCGCCCTACGAGCAGTACTTC. It encodes CASGERAPPYEQYF. Filled out from reference TRBV7-9 and TRBJ2-7, the complete variable domain reads DTGVSQNPRHKITKRGQNVTFRCDPISEHNRLYWYRQTLGQGPEFLTYFQNEAQLEKSRLLSDRFSAERPKGSFSTLEIQRTEQGDSAMYLCASGERAPPYEQYFGPGTRLTVT.

The gene calls are TRBV27 and TRBJ1-1; no firm D call. The CDR3 has 13 residues. Between the trimmed V and J ends, which lost 6 bases and 4 bases, there was a span of 12 bases. CDR1 is MNHEY, CDR2 SMNVEV, per germline (reference sequence). DNA of the CDR3: TGTGCCAGCAGCCGGGCGGGAGGCACTGAAGCTTTCTTT. It specifies CASSRAGGTEAFF.

V and J are TRBV7-2 and TRBJ1-1; perhaps TRBD1 as D (5 bases). The length of the CDR3 is 14 residues. Germline values: CDR1 SGHTA, CDR2 FQGNSA. V lost 1 base to trimming and J lost 5 bases, with 11 bases between them. CDR3 loop: CASSLERGRTEAFF. The CDR3 DNA sequence: TGTGCCAGCAGCTTAGAGCGGGGGAGGACTGAAGCTTTCTTT.